These 14 T cell receptor beta chains came from one sample sequenced in a study of beta chain features in type 1 diabetes. The authors reverse transcribed all of the isolated RNA, so sequencing captured expressed TCRB transcripts. Data came from immunoSEQ multiplex PCR; TCRdb stores just in-frame clones and leaves some out. The data show around 250,000 clones, around 26% seen once. The specimen was central memory CD4+ T cells from blood. The receptors come from a man aged 25 to 45 in good health.

The rearrangement joins TRBV5-4 to TRBJ2-3, with 7 bases fitting TRBD1. CDR3 length: 13 residues. In germline, CDR1 is SGHNT, CDR2 YYREEE (reference sequence). The V gene end was trimmed by 7 bases and the J gene end by 2 bases; junction bases not matched to a gene: 4. CDR3 DNA sequence: TGTGCCAGCCGGGACAGCGCCACAGATACGCAGTATTTT. Its translation: CASRDSATDTQYF. Full variable domain (missing parts from reference TRBV5-4 and TRBJ2-3): ETGVTQSPTHLIKTRGQQVTLRCSSQSGHNTVSWYQQALGQGPQFIFQYYREEENGRGNFPPRFSGLQFPNYSSELNVNALELDDSALYLCASRDSATDTQYFGPGTRLTVL.

This clone was picked up a small number of times. The CDR3 here is CASRGGSGSPYEQYF. In nucleotides, the CDR3 is TGTGCCAGCAGGGGAGGAAGCGGCTCCCCCTACGAGCAGTACTTC. The chain carries TRBV28 and TRBJ2-7, with D possibly TRBD2 on 6 matching bases. The germline CDR1 and CDR2 sequences are MDHEN and SYDVKM. The CDR3 runs 15 residues. Deletions cut 6 bases from V and 2 bases from J, with 17 bases between.

This clone was observed a single time. The rearrangement uses TRBV4-1 and TRBJ1-5; D is undetermined. Germline V lookup: CDR1 MGHRA, CDR2 YSYEKL. The CDR3 runs to 12 residues. V was cut by 5 bases and J by 7 bases, with 9 bases left in between. The CDR3 DNA sequence: TGCGCCAGCAGCTTTATCGGACAGCCCCAGCATTTT. This translates into CASSFIGQPQHF.

This clone came up a few times. The chain couples TRBV29-1 to TRBJ2-5; 11 positions match TRBD1. The better agreement between TRBJ2-7 and the DNA end casts doubt on the J call. Germline V gene data show CDR1 as SQVTM and CDR2 as ANQGSEA. The length of the CDR3 is 12 residues. The CDR3 DNA sequence: TGCAGCGTGGGACAGGGGGACAACGAGCAGTACTTC. It codes for CSVGQGDNEQYF.

This chain links TRBV19 with TRBJ2-1; 8 bases align to TRBD2. CDR1 and CDR2 (germline): LNHDA, SQIVND (reference sequence). J was trimmed by 1 base and V by 6 bases; bases with no gene match: 8. The CDR3 has 16 amino acids. CDR3 loop: CASRGRLAGSYNEQFF. CDR3 nucleotides: TGTGCCAGTAGGGGCAGGCTAGCGGGTTCCTACAATGAGCAGTTCTTC. Based on the CDR3 plus reference TRBV19 and TRBJ2-1, the full variable domain is DGGITQSPKYLFRKEGQNVTLSCEQNLNHDAMYWYRQDPGQGLRLIYYSQIVNDFQKGDIAEGYSVSREKKESFPLTVTSAQKNPTAFYLCASRGRLAGSYNEQFFGPGTRLTVL.

V usage is TRBV7-2 and J usage is TRBJ2-3; TRBD2 is a possible D gene (5 bases). V was cut by 7 bases and J by 0 bases, with 8 bases left in between. The CDR3 consists of 13 residues. In germline, CDR1 is SGHTA, CDR2 FQGNSA. CDR3 residues: CASKERSTDTQYF. In DNA form, the CDR3 reads TGTGCCAGCAAAGAGCGGAGCACAGATACGCAGTATTTT.

The V call is TRBV7-2, the J call TRBJ2-5; 8 bases are a match to TRBD1. Germline V lookup: CDR1 SGHTA, CDR2 FQGNSA. This CDR3 contains 14 residues. The V and J ends lost 5 bases and 4 bases, in that order; junction bases with no gene match: 6. The CDR3 region has the DNA TGTGCCAGCAGCGAACGCGACAGGGGAGAGACCCAGTACTTC. The encoded protein is CASSERDRGETQYF.

In its sample, this clone was seen a few times. The junction differs from germline at one of its ends, possibly a read error. The gene calls are TRBV2 and TRBJ2-1; tentatively, D is TRBD1 (6 bases). Germline CDR1 and CDR2: SNHLY and FYNNEI. This CDR3 region has 14 residues. The CDR3 nucleotides are TGTGCCAGCAGACAGGGCGAACTGTACAATGAGCAGCTCTTC. Translation gives CASRQGELYNEQLF.

In its sample, this clone was seen a few times. This sequence joins TRBV7-9 and TRBJ2-5; D gene uncertain. Germline CDR1 and CDR2: SEHNR and FQNEAQ (reference sequence). The V end was cut by 1 base, the J end by 5 bases, with 8 bases between. This CDR3 comprises 13 residues. The CDR3 bases are TGTGCCAGCAGCTTAGTAGAGCCGGAGACCCAGTACTTC. Translating gives CASSLVEPETQYF.

In its sample, this clone was seen many times. The genes are TRBV7-2 and TRBJ2-7; TRBD2 aligns across 11 bases. V shed 5 bases, J shed 2 bases, and the junction held 5 bases outside the gene matches. The CDR3 runs to 15 residues. Per the germline V gene, CDR1 is SGHTA and CDR2 is FQGNSA. The CDR3 bases are TGTGCCAGCAGCCCCGGACTAGCGGGTACCTACGAGCAGTACTTC. Translating gives CASSPGLAGTYEQYF.

This clone was recorded many times. The rearrangement links TRBV5-1 to TRBJ2-7; 10 bases agree with TRBD2. The V gene end was trimmed by 6 bases and the J gene end by 6 bases; junction bases not matched to a gene: 12. The CDR3 sequence is 15 residues long. Germline V gene sequence: CDR1 SGHRS, CDR2 YFSETQ. Here the CDR3 reads CASKRQAGGVSEQYF. The CDR3 DNA reads as TGCGCCAGCAAGAGACAAGCGGGAGGGGTCAGCGAGCAGTACTTC.

The table lists this clone with a few counts. The rearrangement links TRBV15 to TRBJ1-4; D not certain. The CDR3 consists of 16 residues. Germline CDR1 and CDR2: LNHNV and YYDKDF (reference sequence). Trimming stripped 3 bases from V and 6 bases from J, with 17 bases between. The CDR3 here is CATSSGRGVRDEKLFF. CDR3 coding DNA: TGTGCCACCAGCAGCGGCCGGGGAGTAAGGGATGAAAAACTGTTTTTT. Combining the CDR3 with reference TRBV15 and TRBJ1-4 gives the whole variable domain DAMVIQNPRYQVTQFGKPVTLSCSQTLNHNVMYWYQQKSSQAPKLLFHYYDKDFNNEADTPDNFQSRRPNTSFCFLDIRSPGLGDTAMYLCATSSGRGVRDEKLFFGSGTQLSVL.

The V and J genes are TRBV30 and TRBJ2-3, with 10 bases lining up with TRBD1. Germline V lookup: CDR1 GTSNPN, CDR2 SVGIG (reference sequence). The CDR3 consists of 15 residues. V gave up 2 bases and J gave up 4 bases; unmatched junction bases: 6. CDR3 sequence reads: CAWSPGTGDSDTQYF. The CDR3 DNA sequence: TGTGCCTGGAGTCCCGGGACAGGGGATTCAGATACGCAGTATTTT.

This clone showed up just a few times. The gene calls are TRBV6-5 and TRBJ2-3, with 8 bases that match TRBD2. The germline gives CDR1 MNHEY, CDR2 SVGAGI. This CDR3 contains 12 residues. V was pared by 10 bases and J by 2 bases, with 2 bases of the junction left unmatched. The CDR3 bases are TGTGCCACGGGGGGGTCCACAGATACGCAGTATTTT. It encodes CATGGSTDTQYF.